This is a list of T cell receptor beta chains from one sample in a study of cytomegalovirus exposure and HLA in healthy donors. Data came from immunoSEQ multiplex PCR; TCRdb stores just in-frame clones and leaves some out. The sample holds approximately 180,000 clones, 77% seen once. The material sequenced was PBMCs. Receptors were obtained from a woman between 55 and 75 years old in good health and CMV-seropositive. Both conserved end residues are trimmed from each CDR3.

TRBV7-9	TRBJ2-1	ANSSAWGTSAFDEQF
TRBV11-2	TRBJ2-1	ASSINTFTADSNANEQF
TRBV30	TRBJ2-1	AWRPAGGRNEQF
TRBV15	TRBJ2-7	ATSRTGGATYEQY
TRBV28	TRBJ2-7	ASSLLGTVQQY
TRBV7-2	TRBJ2-5	ASSLGERGGRGETQY
TRBV29-1	TRBJ2-1	SVEESRGRLEQF
TRBV28	TRBJ1-1	ASRPGPGTGLAF
TRBV18	TRBJ1-4	ASSPDRGEKLF
TRBV30	TRBJ1-6	AHGRPGTGNSPLH
TRBV11-2	TRBJ1-2	ASSLEGRSGYT
TRBV7-2	TRBJ2-1	ASSNSGTSGGPPSF
TRBV28	TRBJ2-5	ASSFEGQETQY
TRBV19	TRBJ1-2	ASRAGNYGYT
TRBV6-1	TRBJ2-1	ASSAIGQGGRNEQF
TRBV30	TRBJ2-1	AWSVTSGVYNEQF
TRBV19	TRBJ1-2	ATRNAGTAYGYT
TRBV2	TRBJ2-3	ASSDGRKNTDTQY
TRBV4-3	TRBJ1-1	ASSQAGSLNTEAF
TRBV4-1	TRBJ1-5	ASSLGQGAGAGQPQH
TRBV30	TRBJ2-7	AWGFSGSSYEQY
TRBV9	TRBJ1-1	ASSVGGSGTEAF
TRBV30	TRBJ2-2	AWSGRNTGELF
TRBV28	TRBJ2-7	ASSPHGIGLYEQY
TRBV19	TRBJ2-7	ASSIGGPGGPYEQY
TRBV4-1	TRBJ2-7	ASSQTGTSGSYEQY
TRBV7-9	TRBJ1-5	ASSFQGAQPQH
TRBV30	TRBJ1-1	AWSTQGDTEAF
TRBV25-1	TRBJ1-4	ASSDDRNNEKLF
TRBV4-1	TRBJ2-3	ASSPGRARGTDTQY
TRBV19	TRBJ1-4	ASSIVGTGYEKLF
TRBV7-9	TRBJ2-5	ASSLGRGSQETQY
TRBV30	TRBJ1-5	AWNLGGGGQPQH
TRBV5-6	TRBJ2-7	ASSSTGQGHEQY
TRBV5-1	TRBJ2-3	ASSPGQGNTDTQY
TRBV5-1	TRBJ1-6	ASSLDGFRSPLH
TRBV30	TRBJ2-3	AWSRTSGTDTQY
TRBV2	.	ASSLAGGRYEQY
TRBV4-1	TRBJ2-2	ASSQVPGQGAGELF
TRBV6-5	TRBJ1-4	ASSPNSEKLF
TRBV27	TRBJ1-2	ASKGMGSSGYT